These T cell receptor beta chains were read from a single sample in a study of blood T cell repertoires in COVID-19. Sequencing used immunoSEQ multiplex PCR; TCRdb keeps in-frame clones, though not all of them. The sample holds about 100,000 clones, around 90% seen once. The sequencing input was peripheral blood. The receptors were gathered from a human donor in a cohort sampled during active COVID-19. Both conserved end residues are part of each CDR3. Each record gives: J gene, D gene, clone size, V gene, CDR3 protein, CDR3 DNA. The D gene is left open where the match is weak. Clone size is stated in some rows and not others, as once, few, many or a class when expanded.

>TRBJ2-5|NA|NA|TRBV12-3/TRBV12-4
CASSFRGVETQYF
TGTGCCAGCAGTTTTCGGGGAGTCGAGACCCAGTACTTC
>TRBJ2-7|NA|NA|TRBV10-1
CASSEDIAYEQYF
TGCGCCAGCAGTGAAGACATTGCCTACGAGCAGTACTTC
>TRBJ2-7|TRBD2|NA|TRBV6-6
CASSPTPLSGITYEQYF
TGTGCCAGCAGTCCAACACCTCTGAGCGGGATCACCTACGAGCAGTACTTC
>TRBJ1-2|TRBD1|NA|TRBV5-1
CASSQGPGTGSYGYTF
TGCGCCAGCAGCCAAGGTCCCGGGACAGGGAGCTATGGCTACACCTTC
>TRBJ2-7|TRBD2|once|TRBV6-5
CASSFGTIYEQYF
TGTGCCAGCAGCTTTGGGACTATCTACGAGCAGTACTTC
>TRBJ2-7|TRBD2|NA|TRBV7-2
CASSLGTSSSYEQYF
TGTGCCAGCAGCTTAGGGACTAGCTCCAGCTACGAGCAGTACTTC
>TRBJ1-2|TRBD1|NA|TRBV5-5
CASSPDRDYGYTF
TGTGCCAGCAGCCCGGACAGGGACTATGGCTACACCTTC
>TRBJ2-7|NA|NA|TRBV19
CASSISAGLSSYEQYF
TGTGCCAGTAGTATTTCGGCAGGGCTAAGCTCCTACGAGCAGTACTTC
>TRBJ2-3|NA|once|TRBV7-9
CASSAAWERGTDTQYF
TGTGCCAGCAGCGCCGCCTGGGAGCGAGGAACAGATACGCAGTATTTT
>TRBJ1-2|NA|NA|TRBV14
CASSQESQGYGYTF
TGTGCCAGCAGCCAAGAGTCACAGGGCTATGGCTACACCTTC
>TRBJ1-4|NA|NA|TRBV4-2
CASSQDRNEKLFF
TGTGCCAGCAGCCAAGATCGTAATGAAAAACTGTTTTTT
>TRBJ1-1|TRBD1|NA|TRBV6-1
CASSERETGVFYTEAFF
TGTGCCAGCAGTGAACGGGAGACAGGGGTATTCTACACTGAAGCTTTCTTT
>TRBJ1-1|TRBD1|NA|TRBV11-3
CASSPGQGAGTEAFF
TGTGCCAGCAGCCCGGGACAGGGGGCTGGAACTGAAGCTTTCTTT
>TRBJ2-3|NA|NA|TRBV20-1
CSASVADTQYF
TGCAGTGCTAGTGTCGCAGATACGCAGTATTTT
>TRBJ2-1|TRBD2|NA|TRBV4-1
CASSQTPPTGLAYNEQFF
TGCGCCAGCAGCCAGACTCCCCCCACGGGACTAGCCTACAATGAGCAGTTCTTC
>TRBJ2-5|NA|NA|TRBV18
CASSPTGIETQYF
TGTGCCAGCTCACCAACAGGGATAGAGACCCAGTACTTC
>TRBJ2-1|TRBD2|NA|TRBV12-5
CASGLAASSYNEQFF
TGTGCTAGTGGACTAGCGGCGAGCTCCTACAATGAGCAGTTCTTC
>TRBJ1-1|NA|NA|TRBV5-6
CASSLWALNTEAFF
TGTGCCAGCAGCTTATGGGCCCTGAACACTGAAGCTTTCTTT
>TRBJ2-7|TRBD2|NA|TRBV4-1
CASSHLVGSGTSYEQYF
TGCGCCAGCAGCCACCTGGTGGGTAGCGGGACCTCCTACGAGCAGTACTTC
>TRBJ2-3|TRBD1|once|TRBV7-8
CASSSRDREIFSADTQYF
TGTGCCAGCAGCAGCCGGGACAGGGAGATATTTTCCGCAGATACGCAGTATTTT
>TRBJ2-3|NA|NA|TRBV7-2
CASSFSSTSEDTQYF
TGTGCCAGCAGCTTTTCCAGTACCTCGGAGGATACGCAGTATTTT
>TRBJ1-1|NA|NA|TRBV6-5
CASRAGPEAFF
TGTGCCAGCAGAGCGGGGCCTGAAGCTTTCTTT